Detailed here is one T cell receptor beta chain. Its target is unknown. The data were taken from a study of T cell repertoires in cytomegalovirus infection. Using its own MiXCR run on the reads, TCRdb lists one record per CDR3 protein. The table includes approximately 350,000 distinct CDR3 sequences, about a third detected once. Material: cultured PBMCs, obtained from culture after CMV antigen stimulation. The receptor was isolated from a human donor in good health (CMV status not recorded). Some clones in this sample may be carry-over from other donors' samples.

The CDR3 spells CSASGRERWGYGYTF. The CDR3 DNA reads TGCAGTGCTAGTGGTAGGGAGAGATGGGGCTATGGCTACACCTTC. The chain uses TRBV20-1 and TRBJ1-2; D is unresolved. CDR1 and CDR2 from the germline V gene are DFQATT and SNEGSKA (reference sequence). The CDR3 totals 15 residues. V lost 3 bases, J lost 4 bases, and 18 bases lay in between.